The 19 T cell receptor beta chains reported below all come from one sample, sequenced in a study of shared clonotypes between healthy human individuals. TCRdb keeps only in-frame clones here, not all; method: immunoSEQ multiplex PCR. The sample contains 450,000 or so clones, roughly three quarters of which appear only once. Material for sequencing was PBMCs. The receptors shown here come from a woman aged 40 to 50 in good health. Some clones in this sample may be carry-over from other donors' samples.

The chain joins TRBV10-3 to TRBJ1-3; D not resolved. The ends were cut back, 3 bases at V and 2 bases at J, with 14 bases in the middle. The CDR3 extends over 16 amino acids. Germline V gives CDR1 ENHRY, CDR2 SYGVKD. This CDR3 reads CAISDTDTRPGNTIYF. CDR3 bases: TGTGCCATCAGTGATACCGACACCCGACCTGGAAACACCATATATTTT.

The chain has TRBV19 and TRBJ1-2; perhaps TRBD1 as D (5 bases). The germline gives CDR1 LNHDA, CDR2 SQIVND (reference sequence). CDR3 size: 14 residues. V gave up 1 base and J gave up 4 bases, with 10 bases separating them. CDR3 sequence: CASSIAGSLYGYTF. CDR3 nucleotides: TGTGCCAGTAGTATAGCAGGGAGTCTCTATGGCTACACCTTC.

The chain recombines TRBV5-1 with TRBJ2-3; 7 nucleotides align to TRBD1. The ends lost 5 bases at V and 4 bases at J; junction bases unmatched: 10. Germline CDR1 is SGHRS and CDR2 is YFSETQ. CDR3 length equals 15 residues. DNA of the CDR3: TGCGCCAGCAGTGAGGGGGCCTACTACCCAGATACGCAGTATTTT. Amino acid sequence: CASSEGAYYPDTQYF.

This chain links TRBV11-2 with TRBJ2-2; D possibly corresponds to TRBD1 (6 bases). The V gene's germline CDR1 is SGHAT and CDR2 FQNNGV. The V and J ends lost 5 bases and 5 bases respectively, with 12 bases between them. This CDR3 has 14 residues. CDR3 protein: CASSDRRRTGELFF. Here the CDR3 DNA reads TGTGCCAGCAGCGACAGGCGACGGACCGGGGAGCTGTTTTTT.

This clone was detected once. The chain is built from TRBV4-3 and TRBJ2-7; D remains unclear. Trimming took off 1 base at V and 8 bases at J, with 12 bases between the two ends. The CDR3 length is 13 residues. CDR1 is LGHNA and CDR2 is YSLEER in the germline V gene. This chain's CDR3 is CASSQVETSKQYF. The CDR3 nucleotides read TGCGCCAGCAGCCAAGTTGAGACCTCTAAGCAGTACTTC.

The chain links TRBV10-3 to TRBJ2-7; a weak D match, TRBD2 (6 bases). There are 13 residues in the CDR3. The germline gives CDR1 ENHRY, CDR2 SYGVKD. Trimming pared 5 bases from V and 4 bases from J, leaving 12 bases between. CDR3 protein: CAISRDGGYEQYF. The CDR3 coding sequence is TGTGCCATCAGTCGGGACGGGGGTTACGAGCAGTACTTC.

This clone appeared many times. The V gene is TRBV4-2, the J gene TRBJ2-7, with 10 bases aligning to TRBD2. This CDR3 comprises 17 residues. With 1 base clipped from V and 3 bases from J, the junction kept 9 bases outside the gene matches. The germline V gene encodes CDR1 LGHNA and CDR2 YNFKEQ. This chain's CDR3 is CASSQVGTSGISYEQYF. CDR3 in DNA: TGTGCCAGCAGCCAAGTGGGAACTAGCGGGATTAGCTACGAGCAGTACTTC.

This clone turned up a few times. This chain uses TRBV7-6 with TRBJ2-6, with TRBD1 matching 8 bases. The germline CDR1 and CDR2 sequences are SGHVS and FNYEAQ. CDR3 size: 16 residues. Trimming cost V 8 bases and J 1 base; bases outside gene matches: 7. As DNA, the CDR3 is TGTGCCAGCGGGCAGGGGGCTCAATCTGGGGCCAACGTCCTGACTTTC. It specifies CASGQGAQSGANVLTF.

V is TRBV11-3 and J is TRBJ2-1, with 12 positions matching TRBD2. The V gene's germline CDR1 is SGHNT and CDR2 YENEEA. With V trimmed by 5 bases and J by 10 bases, 12 bases remained unmatched. CDR3 length: 16 residues. The CDR3, as DNA: TGTGCCAGCAGCCCAGGGGCTAGCGGGAGGGCTGGGGAGCAGTTCTTC. This sequence encodes CASSPGASGRAGEQFF.

The chain joins TRBV5-6 to TRBJ2-7; 12 bases line up with TRBD1. This CDR3 is 15 amino acids long. V lost 0 bases to trimming and J lost 8 bases; unmatched junction nucleotides: 6. CDR1 SGHDT and CDR2 YYEEEE come from the germline V gene. The CDR3 sequence is CASSLAGTGGKKQYF. The CDR3 DNA follows: TGTGCCAGCAGCTTGGCCGGGACAGGGGGCAAGAAGCAGTACTTC.

The V gene is TRBV18, the J gene TRBJ1-2, with no clear D. Trimming took 2 bases from V and 2 from J, leaving 12 bases between them. The germline V gene encodes CDR1 KGHSH and CDR2 LQKENI. This CDR3 region has 15 residues. CDR3 DNA: TGTGCCAGCTCACCAGCACAGTATAGAAACTATGGCTACACCTTC. This codes for CASSPAQYRNYGYTF.

The J gene is TRBJ2-3, the V gene TRBV6-6, with D possibly matching TRBD1 (5 bases). Germline CDR1 and CDR2: MNHNY and SVGAGI (reference sequence). V gave up 7 bases and J gave up 4 bases, with 21 bases separating them. The CDR3 is 16 residues long. CDR3 sequence (DNA): TGTGCCAGCAATGTAGGGGCCGCCGGCGTACCAGATACGCAGTATTTT. It translates to CASNVGAAGVPDTQYF.

This clone appeared many times. Distinct nucleotide sequences in the sample also encode this CDR3. This sequence joins TRBV18 and TRBJ2-7; 7 positions agree with TRBD1. Germline V gene sequence: CDR1 KGHSH, CDR2 LQKENI. The CDR3 is 13 residues long. With V trimmed by 6 bases and J by 3 bases, 5 bases remained unmatched. Written as DNA, the CDR3 is TGTGCCAGCTCCCCAACAGGGGACTACGAGCAGTACTTC. Translation gives CASSPTGDYEQYF.

V gene TRBV18 combines with J gene TRBJ1-4, with D tentatively TRBD1 (5 bases). The CDR3 sequence is 16 residues long. Germline V gene lookup returns CDR1 KGHSH and CDR2 LQKENI. Trimming pared 4 bases from V and 0 bases from J, leaving 12 bases between. CDR3 sequence: CASSLGADPTNEKLFF. Written as DNA, the CDR3 is TGTGCCAGCTCACTAGGGGCAGACCCAACTAATGAAAAACTGTTTTTT.

The chain employs TRBV15 and TRBJ2-5, with 7 positions matching TRBD1. Losses at the gene ends were 2 bases for V and 3 bases for J; bases not matched to a gene: 6. Germline values: CDR1 LNHNV, CDR2 YYDKDF (reference sequence). There are 15 residues in the CDR3. CDR3 in amino acids: CATSRPPGQKETQYF. For the CDR3, the DNA is TGTGCCACCAGCAGACCGCCGGGACAGAAAGAGACCCAGTACTTC.

Concerning this clone: A read error likely explains this, since a far larger clone differs by one base. V and J are TRBV30 and TRBJ2-5; no reliable D call. The better agreement between TRBJ2-7 and the DNA end casts doubt on the J call. Germline CDR1 GTSNPN, CDR2 SVGIG (reference sequence). The CDR3 totals 12 residues. Here the CDR3 DNA reads TGTGCCTGGAGTGCTACACCCTACGAGCAGTACTTC. It is translated as CAWSATPYEQYF.

This chain uses TRBV7-2 with TRBJ2-2, with 8 bases lining up with TRBD1. V dropped 1 base and J dropped 0; count of bases not matched to a gene: 10. CDR3 length: 19 residues. Germline V CDR1 and CDR2: SGHTA, FQGNSA. The chain's CDR3 is CASSLGRGQAVANTGELFF. CDR3 sequence (DNA): TGTGCCAGCAGCTTAGGTAGGGGACAGGCGGTAGCGAACACCGGGGAGCTGTTTTTT.

The rearrangement uses TRBV29-1 and TRBJ2-3; perhaps TRBD1 as D (6 bases). CDR1 and CDR2 (germline): SQVTM, ANQGSEA. The CDR3 is 12 residues long. With 6 bases removed from V and 2 bases from J, the gap between germline ends came to 9 bases. In DNA form, the CDR3 reads TGCAGCGTCCGGGACAACACAGATACGCAGTATTTT. This sequence encodes CSVRDNTDTQYF.

The chain has TRBV21-1 and TRBJ2-7; the table assigns TRBD2, which was not confirmed against the DNA. TRBV21-1 is shown as a pseudogene. The CDR3 length is 17 residues. CDR3 sequence (DNA): TGTGCCAGCAGCAAAAACCTCAGGTGCGGGGTCGGCTACGAGCAGTACTTC. It encodes CASSKNLRCGVGYEQYF.